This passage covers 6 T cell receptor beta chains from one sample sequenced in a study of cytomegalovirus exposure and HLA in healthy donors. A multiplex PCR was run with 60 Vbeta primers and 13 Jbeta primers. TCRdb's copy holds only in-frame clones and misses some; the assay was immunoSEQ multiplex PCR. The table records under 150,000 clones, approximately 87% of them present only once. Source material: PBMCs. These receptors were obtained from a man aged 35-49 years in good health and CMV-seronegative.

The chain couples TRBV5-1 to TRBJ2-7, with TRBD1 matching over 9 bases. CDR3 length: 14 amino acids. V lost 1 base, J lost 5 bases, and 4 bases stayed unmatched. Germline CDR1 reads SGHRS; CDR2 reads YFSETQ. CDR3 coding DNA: TGCGCCAGCAGCTTGACAGGGGGCGATCACGAGCAGTACTTC. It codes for CASSLTGGDHEQYF.

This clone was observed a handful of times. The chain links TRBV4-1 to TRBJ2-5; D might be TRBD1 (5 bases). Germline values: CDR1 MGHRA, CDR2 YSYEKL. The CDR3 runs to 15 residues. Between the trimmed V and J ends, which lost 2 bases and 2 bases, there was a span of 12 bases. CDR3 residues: CASSQRETEQETQYF. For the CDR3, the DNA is TGCGCCAGCAGCCAACGCGAGACAGAACAAGAGACCCAGTACTTC.

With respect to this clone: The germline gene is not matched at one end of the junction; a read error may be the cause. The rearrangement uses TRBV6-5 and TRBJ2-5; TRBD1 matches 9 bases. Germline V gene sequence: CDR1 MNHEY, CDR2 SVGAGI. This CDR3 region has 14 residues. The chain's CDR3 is CASSPGTGKETQHF. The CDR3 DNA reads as TGTGCCAGCAGCCCCGGGACAGGGAAAGAGACCCAGCACTTC.

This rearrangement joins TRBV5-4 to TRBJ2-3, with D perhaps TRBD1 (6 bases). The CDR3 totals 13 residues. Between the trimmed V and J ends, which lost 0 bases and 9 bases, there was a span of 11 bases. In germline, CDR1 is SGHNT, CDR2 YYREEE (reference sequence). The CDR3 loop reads CASSLELGATQYF. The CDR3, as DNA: TGTGCCAGCAGCTTGGAACTGGGGGCAACGCAGTATTTT. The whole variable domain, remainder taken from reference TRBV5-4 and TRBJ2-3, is ETGVTQSPTHLIKTRGQQVTLRCSSQSGHNTVSWYQQALGQGPQFIFQYYREEENGRGNFPPRFSGLQFPNYSSELNVNALELDDSALYLCASSLELGATQYFGPGTRLTVL.

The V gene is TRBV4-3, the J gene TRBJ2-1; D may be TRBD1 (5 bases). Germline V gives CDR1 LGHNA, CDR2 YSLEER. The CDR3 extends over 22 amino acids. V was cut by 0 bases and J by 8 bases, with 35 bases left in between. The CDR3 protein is CASSQDLGDSPMAPLSFYEQFF. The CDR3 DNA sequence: TGCGCCAGCAGCCAAGATCTGGGCGACAGTCCTATGGCCCCCCTCTCCTTCTATGAGCAGTTCTTC.

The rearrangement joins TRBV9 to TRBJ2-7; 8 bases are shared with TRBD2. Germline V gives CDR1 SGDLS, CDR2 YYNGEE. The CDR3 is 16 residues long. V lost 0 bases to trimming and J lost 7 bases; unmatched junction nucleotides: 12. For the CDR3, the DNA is TGTGCCAGCAGCGTAGTAAAAAGCGGGAGAGACTTAGAGCAGTACTTC. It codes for CASSVVKSGRDLEQYF.